Following are 11 T cell receptor beta chains from one sample sequenced in a study of CD8 T cells in ankylosing spondylitis. TCRdb re-called the 5' RACE reads with MiXCR, one entry per CDR3 protein. There are a few hundred thousand distinct CDR3 sequences in the sample; less than 25% occur only once, and around 3.2% lies in the top ten. The specimen was blood, either unsorted or a sorted T cell fraction (not recorded which). These receptors were obtained from a female donor with ankylosing spondylitis or in good health (not recorded which).

The chain has TRBV29-1 and TRBJ1-1; possible D gene TRBD1, 6 bases. V was cut by 6 bases and J by 7 bases, with 12 bases left in between. Germline CDR1 reads SQVTM; CDR2 reads ANQGSEA. This CDR3 is 11 amino acids long. The CDR3 sequence: CSVTGLGEAFF. The DNA for the CDR3 is TGCAGCGTCACAGGGCTGGGTGAAGCTTTCTTT.

The chain recombines TRBV14 with TRBJ2-1; TRBD2 might be the D (6 bases). Germline CDR1 and CDR2: SGHDN and FVKESK. Trimming stripped 4 bases from V and 4 bases from J, with 14 bases between. The CDR3 runs 15 residues. CDR3 sequence (DNA): TGTGCCAGCAGCCGCCCGACTAGTGTATACAATGAGCAGTTCTTC. Amino acids: CASSRPTSVYNEQFF.

The gene calls are TRBV20-1 and TRBJ1-1; D perhaps matches TRBD1 (5 bases). Deletions cut 7 bases from V and 0 bases from J, with 15 bases between. CDR1 DFQATT and CDR2 SNEGSKA come from the germline V gene (reference sequence). The CDR3 contains 14 residues. As DNA, the CDR3 is TGCAGTGTTACCCAGGGTTCGGTGAACACTGAAGCTTTCTTT. It encodes CSVTQGSVNTEAFF.

This clonotype was recorded many times. An end of the junction differs from the germline gene, which may be a read error. The chain couples TRBV4-2 to TRBJ2-3; 8 positions agree with TRBD2. There are 14 residues in the CDR3. In germline, CDR1 is LGHNA, CDR2 YNFKEQ. DNA of the CDR3: TGTGCCAGCACCCAACTAGCGGGCACAGATACGCAGTATTTT. It translates to CASTQLAGTDTQYF.

The chain has TRBV20-1 and TRBJ2-2; 7 bases line up with TRBD2. Germline CDR1 DFQATT, CDR2 SNEGSKA (reference sequence). CDR3 size: 15 residues. Losses at the gene ends were 6 bases for V and 3 bases for J; bases not matched to a gene: 10. The CDR3 DNA reads TGCAGTGCGGCGGGAGCTACCGTGGACACCGGGGAGCTGTTTTTT. It is translated as CSAAGATVDTGELFF.

Only a few counts were recorded for this clonotype. The rearrangement uses TRBV20-1 and TRBJ2-5; TRBD2 might be the D (6 bases). V was trimmed by 6 bases and J by 4 bases, leaving 15 bases between them. The germline V gene encodes CDR1 DFQATT and CDR2 SNEGSKA (reference sequence). There are 13 residues in the CDR3. This CDR3 reads CSAPARGGETQYF. CDR3 nucleotide sequence: TGCAGTGCCCCAGCGAGGGGAGGAGAGACCCAGTACTTC.

The chain couples TRBV9 to TRBJ2-6, with 8 bases fitting TRBD1. With V trimmed by 3 bases and J by 2 bases, 1 base remained unmatched. From germline, CDR1 is SGDLS and CDR2 YYNGEE. This CDR3 contains 15 residues. This CDR3 is CASSATGAGANVLTF. The CDR3 DNA follows: TGTGCCAGCAGCGCGACAGGGGCTGGGGCCAACGTCCTGACTTTC.

This clonotype has a handful of counts. The V gene is TRBV4-3, the J gene TRBJ2-2; TRBD1 matches at 8 bases. The CDR3 loop spans 15 amino acids. Germline loops: CDR1 LGHNA, CDR2 YSLEER. The trim removed 5 bases at V and 7 bases at J, leaving 9 bases unmatched. CDR3 sequence (DNA): TGCGCCAGCAGCACCCTAACAGGGGGTCACGGGGAGCTGTTTTTT. This translates into CASSTLTGGHGELFF.

CDR3 sequence reads: CASSLMGQGARYEQYF. CDR3 in DNA: TGTGCCAGCAGTTTAATGGGACAGGGGGCTCGCTACGAGCAGTACTTC. The rearrangement uses TRBV27 and TRBJ2-7; TRBD1 agrees at 12 bases. The junction had 5 bases not matched to a gene; V was cut back by 2 bases and J by 3 bases. The V gene's germline CDR1 is MNHEY and CDR2 SMNVEV (reference sequence). This CDR3 has 16 amino acids.

In its sample, this clonotype was seen many times. The chain joins TRBV29-1 to TRBJ2-5; D not certain. In germline, CDR1 is SQVTM, CDR2 ANQGSEA. CDR3 length: 14 residues. V lost 0 bases, J lost 5 bases, and 13 bases lay in between. In nucleotides, the CDR3 is TGCAGCGTTGAAGATCGGGCGGATTGGGAGACCCAGTACTTC. The encoded protein is CSVEDRADWETQYF.

The V and J genes are TRBV10-3 and TRBJ1-3; D remains unclear. Trimming stripped 6 bases from V and 0 bases from J, with 9 bases between. This CDR3 has 14 amino acids. CDR1 and CDR2 from the germline V gene are ENHRY and SYGVKD. The CDR3 spells CAIRDGSSGNTIYF. CDR3 in DNA: TGTGCCATCAGGGACGGTAGCTCTGGAAACACCATATATTTT.